The T cell receptor beta chain under discussion was sequenced for a study of blood T cell repertoires in COVID-19. Overall study context: COVID-19 samples collected from the United States, Italy and Spain covered acute and convalescent phases. PBMCs, B-cell-depleted T cells, or T cells were the source of the cDNA or gDNA that made up the material.

The CDR3 is 15 amino acids. Trimming pared 4 bases from V and 3 bases from J, leaving 14 bases between. Germline assignment: CDR1 MDHEN and CDR2 SYDVKM. Under the authors' procedure: Reference gene primer amplification in the assay estimated nucleated cell counts. This table comes from immunoSEQ multiplex PCR, and its TCRdb copy is limited to in-frame clones, with some not included. For V, J and clone size, that table is used; D and trimming come from the DNA. The repertoire holds 70,000 to 85,000 clones, with around 82% as singletons. This TCR was sampled from an elderly man with active or convalescent COVID-19. This chain uses TRBV28 with TRBJ2-3; D may be TRBD2 (7 bases). Sequences were obtained from peripheral blood. CDR3 coding DNA: TGTGCCAGCAGTTCCGGGGGAGGGGGGACAGATACGCAGTATTTT. This translates into CASSSGGGGTDTQYF.